This TCR beta chain came from a study of CD8+CD57+ T cells in acquired aplastic anemia. As for the study in general: The mean DNA yield obtained from sorted CD4+ and CD8+ cells came to roughly 3 ug. Study-level findings and limits: A set of around 30 CD8+ CDR3 sequences was shared between patients and controls, and these sequences appeared highly expressed in patients.

Genomic DNA, the template, was used for profiling of the TCR beta VDJ and CDR3. TCRdb processed the reads anew with MiXCR; each CDR3 protein has one entry. The sample records about 180,000 distinct CDR3 sequences, about 44% being singletons. Per the germline V gene, CDR1 is WSHSY and CDR2 is SAAADI. V was cut by 7 bases and J by 7 bases, with 28 bases left in between. The CDR3 is 17 amino acids. Previously, flow cytometry had revealed CD8+CD57+ cell expansion in the patients chosen for sequencing. Among the patients, all had severe acquired aplastic anemia. Details on this clonotype: Its antigen remains unknown.

This clonotype was obtained from a human donor with aplastic anemia. Material: sorted CD4+, CD8+, or CD8+CD57+ T cells (not recorded which) from PBMCs. V gene TRBV10-2 combines with J gene TRBJ2-5; perhaps D is TRBD1 or TRBD2 (5 bases each). The CDR3 sequence is CASTSSPGSSQGGTQYF. The CDR3 bases are TGCGCCAGCACCTCGTCCCCAGGGAGCTCCCAGGGTGGGACCCAGTACTTC.